These 7 T cell receptor beta chains were all obtained from the same sample, sequenced in a study of T-cell reconstitution after alpha-beta-depleted transplantation in children. Unique molecular identifiers featured in how the TCRbeta library was prepared. TCRdb fed the PCR reads into MiXCR, producing one record per CDR3 protein. The table shows about 580,000 distinct CDR3 sequences, with roughly 23% occurring only once. The sample in question was PBMCs, mostly from graft donor cells, obtained 360 days after TCRalphabeta/CD19-depleted stem cell transplant. These receptors were collected from a boy younger than two who had a stem cell transplant for acute myeloid leukemia, so the T cells may come from the graft donor.

This clonotype was detected only once. This rearrangement joins TRBV6-2 or TRBV6-3 to TRBJ2-7; 11 bases match TRBD2. Germline CDR1 MNHEY, CDR2 SVGEGT. After removal of 8 bases from V and 3 bases from J, the junction contained 3 bases not matched to a gene. This CDR3 has 13 residues. CDR3 sequence reads: CASATSGNYEQYF. CDR3 bases: TGTGCCAGCGCGACTAGCGGGAACTACGAGCAGTACTTC.

In its sample, this clonotype was seen many times. V and J are TRBV6-1 and TRBJ1-2; TRBD1 matches at 7 bases. The CDR3 contains 14 residues. The V and J ends lost 7 bases and 4 bases, in that order; junction bases with no gene match: 9. Germline assignment: CDR1 MNHNS and CDR2 SASEGT. The CDR3 protein is CASTPREGAYGYTF. As DNA, the CDR3 is TGTGCCAGCACCCCCAGGGAGGGGGCCTATGGCTACACCTTC.

This clonotype was picked up many times. The V call is TRBV4-1, the J call TRBJ2-2; D unresolved. The CDR3 consists of 15 residues. V lost 1 base to trimming and J lost 1 base, with 7 bases between them. The germline CDR1 and CDR2 sequences are MGHRA and YSYEKL. Here the CDR3 reads CASSQVTGNTGELFF. DNA for the CDR3: TGCGCCAGCAGCCAAGTCACGGGGAACACCGGGGAGCTGTTTTTT.

The DNA for the CDR3 is TGTGCCAGCAAAGGGGGGTCCACAGAGACCTACGAGCAGTACGTC. Translation: CASKGGSTETYEQYV. The chain is built from TRBV6-2 or TRBV6-3 and TRBJ2-7; D is tentatively TRBD1 or TRBD2 (6 bases each). CDR1 is MNHEY and CDR2 is SVGEGT in the germline V gene. The CDR3 has 15 residues. The ends were cut back, 7 bases at V and 2 bases at J, with 18 bases in the middle.

The table lists this clonotype with many counts. The J gene is TRBJ2-3, the V gene TRBV20-1; D remains ambiguous. Germline V gives CDR1 DFQATT, CDR2 SNEGSKA (reference sequence). This CDR3 is 14 amino acids long. The V end was cut by 1 base, the J end by 6 bases, with 14 bases between. The CDR3 here is CSARVPPVGDTQYF. The CDR3 DNA reads TGCAGTGCTAGAGTTCCCCCCGTCGGGGATACGCAGTATTTT.

A few counts support this clonotype. The J gene is TRBJ2-3, the V gene TRBV11-2, with D perhaps TRBD2 (5 bases). This CDR3 is built from 16 residues. CDR1 is SGHAT, CDR2 FQNNGV, per germline. V lost 1 base and J 4 bases, leaving 15 bases between the germline ends. CDR3 nucleotide sequence: TGTGCCAGCAGCTTAGGGAGAGGGCTGGTGGCAGATACGCAGTATTTT. Translating it yields CASSLGRGLVADTQYF.

This clonotype has at least ten counts. The V gene is TRBV12-3 or TRBV12-4, the J gene TRBJ2-7, with no clear D. The ends were cut back, 2 bases at V and 3 bases at J, with 2 bases in the middle. The CDR3 has 11 amino acids. CDR3 sequence (DNA): TGTGCCAGCAGTTTATACTACGAGCAGTACTTC. It encodes CASSLYYEQYF.